This T cell receptor beta chain derives from a study of cytomegalovirus exposure and HLA in healthy donors. The study, taken as a whole, reports: Later genetic work tied a missense DCLRE1C variant to beta-chain V and J trimming. The later analysis indicated that the majority of CMV-associated TCR beta chains appeared HLA-restricted.

The germline V gene encodes CDR1 SNHLY and CDR2 FYNNEI. This CDR3 is 16 amino acids long. V gave up 4 bases and J gave up 2 bases, with 17 bases separating them. A word on this clone: Its antigen is as yet unknown.

PCR amplification relied on 60 Vbeta primers (plus 13 Jbeta primers). Measured with immunoSEQ multiplex PCR; TCRdb has only the in-frame clones, and not every one. The sample has some 120,000 clones, 80% seen once. The genes are TRBV2 and TRBJ1-2, with D possibly being TRBD1 (6 bases). Material for sequencing was PBMCs. The sequence was collected from a male donor in good health and CMV-seronegative. The CDR3 nucleotides read TGTGCCAGCAGTGGTTCCAGGGAAAGGGGGAACTATGGCTACACCTTC. Its translation: CASSGSRERGNYGYTF.